A single sample gave rise to the 4 T cell receptor beta chains below, sequenced in a study of blood T cell repertoires in COVID-19. Clones were read by immunoSEQ multiplex PCR, and TCRdb kept only the in-frame ones, dropping some. The table records about 250,000 clones, more than 75% of them present only once. The sequencing sample was made of peripheral blood. These receptors all stem from a woman of 80 years or more with COVID-19, enrolled during active disease.

This clone was observed a single time. The CDR3 sequence: CASGRGNTEAFF. As DNA, the CDR3 is TGCGCCAGCGGACGGGGGAACACTGAAGCTTTCTTT. The V and J genes are TRBV5-1 and TRBJ1-1; unclear D gene. CDR3 length: 12 amino acids. V lost 7 bases and J 1 base, leaving 8 bases between the germline ends. The germline CDR1 and CDR2 sequences are SGHRS and YFSETQ.

The chain carries TRBV18 and TRBJ2-7, with D tentatively TRBD2 (5 bases). Germline assignment: CDR1 KGHSH and CDR2 LQKENI. The germline V and J ends were trimmed by 0 bases and 3 bases, with 9 bases remaining between them. CDR3 length equals 14 residues. As DNA, the CDR3 is TGTGCCAGCTCACCACCACCGGGGTACTACGAGCAGTACTTC. Residues: CASSPPPGYYEQYF.

This clone has more than one count but fewer than ten. V is TRBV21-1 and J is TRBJ2-1; the DNA was not compared with TRBD1, the D call given in the table. TRBV21-1 is designated a pseudogene. This CDR3 is 12 amino acids long. The CDR3 loop reads CASPGQNNEQFF. Written as DNA, the CDR3 is TGTGCCAGCCCGGGACAGAACAATGAGCAGTTCTTC.

The table lists this clone with a few counts. The rearrangement links TRBV19 to TRBJ1-1, with a possible D match to TRBD1 (6 bases). This CDR3 has 15 residues. Trimming took 2 bases from V and 3 from J, leaving 13 bases between them. In germline, CDR1 is LNHDA, CDR2 SQIVND (reference sequence). The CDR3 here is CASSIRPAGDTEAFF. DNA for the CDR3: TGTGCCAGTAGTATAAGGCCGGCAGGGGACACTGAAGCTTTCTTT.